This is a list of T cell receptor beta chains from one sample in a study of T-cell reconstitution after alpha-beta-depleted transplantation in children. Each CDR3 protein gets one entry after TCRdb re-called the PCR reads with MiXCR. The sample lists under 850,000 distinct CDR3 sequences, roughly 14% seen once, with 0.65% to 0.9% in the top ten. The material sequenced was PBMCs, taken before TCRalphabeta/CD19-depleted stem cell transplant. All receptors come from a girl aged 2-10 years with congenital amegakaryocytic thrombocytopenia, due to receive a stem cell transplant. Both conserved end residues are part of each CDR3. The D gene is left open where the match is weak. Clone size, where shown, is once, few, many, or a class for clones that have expanded.

d_gene	abundance	v_gene	j_gene	CDR3aa	CDR3nt
TRBD1	NA	TRBV20-1	TRBJ2-4	CCARQRGRLRELAKNIQYF	TGCTGTGCTAGACAAAGGGGGCGCCTAAGGGAATTAGCCAAAAACATTCAGTACTTC
TRBD2	many	TRBV6-1	TRBJ2-1	CASSVSGGDSYNEQFF	TGTGCCAGCAGTGTTAGCGGGGGAGACTCCTACAATGAGCAGTTCTTC
NA	many	TRBV6-1	TRBJ1-1	CASLGVMNTEAFF	TGTGCCAGCTTGGGAGTCATGAACACTGAAGCTTTCTTT
NA	few	TRBV19	TRBJ1-5	CASQVVGRNQPQHF	TGTGCCAGTCAGGTTGTAGGTAGAAATCAGCCCCAGCATTTT
NA	many	TRBV10-3	TRBJ1-5	CAISESSIGSNQPQHF	TGTGCCATCAGTGAGTCAAGTATAGGGAGCAATCAGCCCCAGCATTTT
TRBD2	NA	TRBV20-1	TRBJ2-7	CSARGAGTSGYEQYF	TGCAGTGCTAGAGGCGCCGGGACTAGCGGTTACGAGCAGTACTTC
NA	many	TRBV10-1	TRBJ2-7	CASSESSPAGEQYF	TGCGCCAGCAGTGAGTCGAGTCCTGCGGGGGAGCAGTACTTC
TRBD1	few	TRBV3-1	TRBJ1-2	CASSPRAAGGYGYTF	TGTGCCAGCAGCCCCAGGGCGGCAGGGGGATATGGCTACACCTTC
NA	many	TRBV12-3/TRBV12-4	TRBJ2-6	CASSLADGSGANVLTF	TGTGCCAGCAGTTTAGCGGATGGCTCTGGGGCCAACGTCCTGACTTTC
NA	many	TRBV5-1	TRBJ2-3	CASGDNTQYF	TGCGCCAGCGGAGATAATACGCAGTATTTT
TRBD2	many	TRBV12-3/TRBV12-4	TRBJ2-1	CASSETSGRSNEQFF	TGTGCCAGCAGTGAGACTAGCGGGAGGTCGAATGAGCAGTTCTTC
NA	NA	TRBV2	TRBJ1-5	CASRQRDPPQHF	TGTGCCAGCAGACAGCGGGACCCTCCACAGCATTTT
NA	NA	TRBV5-1	TRBJ2-6	CASSIGAGANALTF	TGCGCCAGCAGCATAGGGGCTGGGGCCAACGCCCTGACTTTC
NA	NA	TRBV5-6	TRBJ2-1	CASSLASVRNEQLF	TGTGCCAGCAGCTTGGCCTCCGTGAGGAATGAGCAGCTCTTC
NA	many	TRBV7-8	TRBJ1-2	CASSLEGVRGGSYGYTF	TGTGCCAGCAGCCTAGAAGGGGTGAGGGGAGGAAGCTATGGCTACACCTTC
TRBD2	many	TRBV20-1	TRBJ2-7	CSARGGLAHYEQYF	TGCAGTGCTAGAGGTGGACTAGCACACTACGAGCAGTACTTC
NA	many	TRBV4-2	TRBJ1-3	CASSQGGREIKNTIYF	TGTGCCAGCAGCCAAGGGGGCAGGGAGATTAAGAACACCATATATTTT
TRBD1	few	TRBV5-6	TRBJ2-5	CASSFRTGTQETQYF	TGTGCCAGCAGCTTTAGGACAGGGACCCAAGAGACCCAGTACTTC
TRBD2	NA	TRBV5-1	TRBJ2-1	CASSFGLAGLLGFYNEQFF	TGCGCCAGCAGCTTTGGGCTAGCGGGACTTCTCGGTTTCTACAATGAGCAGTTCTTC
TRBD2	NA	TRBV9	TRBJ2-3	CASTPFSGRYPDTQYF	TGTGCCAGCACCCCATTTAGCGGGAGGTACCCAGATACGCAGTATTTT
TRBD2	many	TRBV10-3	TRBJ2-3	CAISELLASGNTDTQYF	TGTGCCATCAGTGAATTGTTGGCTAGCGGCAACACAGATACGCAGTATTTT
TRBD2	NA	TRBV20-1	TRBJ2-5	CSARVGLAGVLRETQYF	TGCAGTGCTAGAGTGGGGCTAGCGGGAGTCCTCCGAGAGACCCAGTACTTC
NA	many	TRBV7-9	TRBJ1-2	CASSLTANYGYTF	TGCGCCAGCAGCTTGACAGCTAACTATGGCTACACCTTC
TRBD2	many	TRBV5-1	TRBJ2-5	CASSLLSQREVRETQYF	TGCGCCAGCAGCCTTTTGAGCCAGCGGGAGGTCCGGGAGACCCAGTACTTC
TRBD2	NA	TRBV5-5	TRBJ2-1	CASSLGTSGPSYNEQFF	TGTGCCAGCAGCTTGGGGACTAGCGGACCCTCCTACAATGAGCAGTTCTTC
TRBD2	many	TRBV6-6	TRBJ2-7	CASSRDYSYEQYF	TGTGCCAGCAGTCGGGACTACTCCTACGAGCAGTACTTC
NA	NA	TRBV4-2	TRBJ2-7	CASSPTQNQYEQYF	TGTGCCAGCAGCCCGACACAGAACCAGTACGAGCAGTACTTC
NA	few	TRBV5-1	TRBJ2-7	CASSPQMGRRSYEQYF	TGCGCCAGCAGCCCACAAATGGGGAGGAGAAGCTACGAGCAGTACTTC
NA	few	TRBV19	TRBJ2-1	CASASSSSYNEQFF	TGTGCCAGTGCCTCATCAAGCTCCTACAATGAGCAGTTCTTC
NA	few	TRBV5-5	TRBJ1-1	CASSADIQNTEAFF	TGTGCCAGCAGCGCTGACATCCAGAACACTGAAGCTTTCTTT
NA	few	TRBV6-5	TRBJ2-7	CASTRRGSYEQYF	TGTGCCAGCACCCGAAGAGGGTCCTACGAGCAGTACTTC
TRBD2	NA	TRBV25-1	TRBJ2-1	CASSLTFTPRTSGSVNEQFF	TGTGCCAGCAGTCTTACCTTCACCCCTAGGACTAGCGGGAGTGTGAATGAGCAGTTCTTC
TRBD2	many	TRBV20-1	TRBJ2-3	CSARVAGVIDTQYF	TGCAGTGCAAGAGTAGCGGGAGTGATAGATACGCAGTATTTT
NA	NA	TRBV20-1	TRBJ2-1	CCASPSEASSYNEQFF	TGCTGTGCTAGTCCCAGCGAGGCCAGCTCCTACAATGAGCAGTTCTTC
NA	NA	TRBV27	TRBJ2-7	CASSPQRGRTYEQYF	TGTGCCAGCAGTCCGCAGAGGGGACGTACCTACGAGCAGTACTTC
NA	many	TRBV6-5	TRBJ1-2	CASSSPGTSYGYTF	TGTGCCAGCAGTTCCCCCGGGACATCCTATGGCTACACCTTC